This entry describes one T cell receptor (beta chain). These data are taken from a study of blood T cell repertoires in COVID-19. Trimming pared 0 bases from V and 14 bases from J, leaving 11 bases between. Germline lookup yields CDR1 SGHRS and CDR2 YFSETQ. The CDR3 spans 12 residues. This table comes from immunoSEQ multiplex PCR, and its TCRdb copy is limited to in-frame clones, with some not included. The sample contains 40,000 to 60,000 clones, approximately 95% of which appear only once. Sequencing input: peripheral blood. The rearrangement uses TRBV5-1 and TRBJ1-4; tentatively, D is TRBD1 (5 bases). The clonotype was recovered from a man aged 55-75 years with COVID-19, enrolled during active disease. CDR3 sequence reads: CASSLETGRLFF. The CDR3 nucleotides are TGCGCCAGCAGCTTGGAAACAGGACGGCTGTTTTTT.